Described below is a single TCR beta chain sequence and its context. This sample was included in a study of control samples from healthy donors and cancer patients. The data were produced by immunoSEQ multiplex PCR, yet TCRdb's version contains in-frame clones alone and is incomplete. The table has tens of thousands of clones, less than 95% seen once. This TCR was sampled from a man aged 55-75 years in good health. Source material: blood.

The CDR3 nucleotides are TGTGCCAGCAGCGTGACTAGCGGGAGTGGAGAGACCCAGTACTTC. Residues: CASSVTSGSGETQYF. The chain has TRBV9 and TRBJ2-5, with 12 bases matching TRBD2. There are 15 residues in the CDR3. V lost 2 bases, J lost 4 bases, and 3 bases stayed unmatched. CDR1 and CDR2 from the germline V gene are SGDLS and YYNGEE.